This entry lists 16 T cell receptor beta chains sequenced from one sample in a study of T cells of healthy individuals. TCRdb itself ran the 5' RACE reads through MiXCR, one entry per CDR3 protein. The sample has tens of thousands of distinct CDR3 sequences, under 20% seen once. The source of these receptors is a human donor in good health.

The chain has TRBV5-1 and TRBJ1-4; tentatively, D is TRBD1 (5 bases). V lost 0 bases, J lost 5 bases, and 14 bases lay in between. The CDR3 loop spans 16 amino acids. CDR1 is SGHRS and CDR2 is YFSETQ in the germline V gene. CDR3 DNA: TGCGCCAGCAGCTTGGCTGGGGGACTGCGCAATGAAAAACTGTTTTTT. This codes for CASSLAGGLRNEKLFF.

The chain is built from TRBV4-3 and TRBJ1-6; D unresolved. CDR3 length: 16 amino acids. V lost 1 base, J lost 9 bases, and 16 bases lay in between. Germline-derived CDR1 and CDR2 are LGHNA and YSLEER. CDR3 DNA sequence: TGCGCCAGCAGCCAAGGAGGACTAGGATATGGTTCACCCCTCCACTTT. It specifies CASSQGGLGYGSPLHF.

The rearrangement uses TRBV20-1 and TRBJ2-3, with 7 bases aligning to TRBD2. The CDR3 runs to 14 residues. Germline trimming cut 5 bases from V and 2 bases from J; bases unmatched to any gene: 7. The V gene's germline CDR1 is DFQATT and CDR2 SNEGSKA (reference sequence). CDR3 sequence (DNA): TGCAGTGCTCAACCAGCGGGGCCCACAGATACGCAGTATTTT. It translates to CSAQPAGPTDTQYF.

As to this clonotype: Germline is not matched at one junction end, which may reflect a read error. This chain connects TRBV6-5 to TRBJ1-5; TRBD1 matches at 8 bases. The CDR3 runs 15 residues. CDR1 and CDR2 (germline): MNHEY, SVGAGI. In nucleotides, the CDR3 is TGTGCCAACAGTTACTCTTCACAGGGGGGTCAGCCCCAGCATTTT. Residues: CANSYSSQGGQPQHF.

The genes are TRBV5-1 and TRBJ2-7, with 10 bases lining up with TRBD1. CDR1 is SGHRS, CDR2 YFSETQ, per germline. Trimming took 3 bases from V and 0 from J; bases not matched to a gene: 6. The CDR3 totals 16 residues. The CDR3: CASSSGQGGISYEQYF. As DNA, the CDR3 is TGCGCCAGCAGCTCCGGACAGGGGGGCATCTCCTACGAGCAGTACTTC.

The sample holds a few counts of this clonotype. This rearrangement joins TRBV7-2 to TRBJ1-5; maybe TRBD1 (6 bases). Trimming stripped 4 bases from V and 7 bases from J, with 11 bases between. The CDR3 has 13 amino acids. Germline CDR1 is SGHTA and CDR2 is FQGNSA. DNA of the CDR3: TGTGCCAGCAGCTGGGGGGCGTCACAGCCCCAGCATTTT. Encoded protein: CASSWGASQPQHF. Filled out from reference TRBV7-2 and TRBJ1-5, the complete variable domain reads GAGVSQSPSNKVTEKGKDVELRCDPISGHTALYWYRQSLGQGLEFLIYFQGNSAPDKSGLPSDRFSAERTGGSVSTLTIQRTQQEDSAVYLCASSWGASQPQHFGDGTRLSIL.

This clonotype appeared a few times. V and J are TRBV29-1 and TRBJ1-1, with D possibly being TRBD1 (6 bases). The CDR3 has 12 residues. Germline CDR1 is SQVTM and CDR2 is ANQGSEA. The V end was cut by 5 bases, the J end by 5 bases, with 12 bases between. The CDR3 coding sequence is TGCAGCGTTAAACAGGGAGGTACTGAAGCTTTCTTT. Encoded protein: CSVKQGGTEAFF.

CDR3 amino acids: CASSLDQHPLYEQYF. The CDR3 DNA reads TGTGCCAGCAGCTTAGATCAACACCCCCTCTACGAGCAGTACTTC. The chain couples TRBV11-2 to TRBJ2-7; no firm D call. The CDR3 is made up of 15 amino acids. Trimming cost V 0 bases and J 3 bases, with 12 bases left between them. Germline V gene sequence: CDR1 SGHAT, CDR2 FQNNGV.

This clonotype was seen many times. This sequence joins TRBV6-5 and TRBJ2-2; perhaps TRBD1 as D (6 bases). CDR1 and CDR2 from the germline V gene are MNHEY and SVGAGI. The CDR3 is 15 residues long. Deletions cut 2 bases from V and 7 bases from J, with 14 bases between. CDR3 coding DNA: TGTGCCAGCAGTTACCAGCCGGACAGCTACGGGGAGCTGTTTTTT. The encoded protein is CASSYQPDSYGELFF.

This clonotype was detected ten times or more. This rearrangement joins TRBV18 to TRBJ1-1; D may be TRBD1 (5 bases). The CDR3 contains 13 residues. The V gene lost 3 bases and the J gene lost 1 base, with 6 bases spanning the gap. The germline CDR1 and CDR2 sequences are KGHSH and LQKENI. In nucleotides, the CDR3 is TGTGCCAGCTCACCCGGACAGAACACTGAAGCTTTCTTT. It encodes CASSPGQNTEAFF.

Many counts were recorded for this clonotype. V and J are TRBV9 and TRBJ1-1; no firm D call. CDR1 and CDR2 (germline): SGDLS, YYNGEE. The CDR3 sequence is 13 residues long. V lost 6 bases to trimming and J lost 0 bases, with 9 bases between them. The CDR3 reads CASTGGLNTEAFF. CDR3 nucleotides: TGTGCCAGCACCGGAGGGCTGAACACTGAAGCTTTCTTT.

Concerning this clonotype itself: Since a much larger clone is just one base distant, this may be a read error. This chain joins TRBV29-1 and TRBJ1-3; D remains ambiguous. CDR1 is SQVTM and CDR2 is ANQGSEA in the germline V gene. The CDR3 spans 14 residues. For the CDR3, the DNA is TGCAGCGCCGGCGGGCGTAGCTCTGGAAACGCCATATATTTT. Its translation: CSAGGRSSGNAIYF.

At least ten counts were recorded for this clonotype. J is TRBJ2-7 and V is TRBV5-1; 7 bases are a match to TRBD2. Germline values: CDR1 SGHRS, CDR2 YFSETQ. This CDR3 has 15 residues. The J segment lost 6 bases and the V segment lost 0 bases, leaving 9 bases of the junction unmatched. The CDR3 is CASSLGGGRDPEQYF. The CDR3 bases are TGCGCCAGCAGCTTGGGTGGCGGGAGAGACCCCGAGCAGTACTTC.

The chain has TRBV4-1 and TRBJ2-2; 10 bases match TRBD1. J lost 7 bases, V lost 5 bases, and 4 bases had no gene match. CDR1 and CDR2 (germline): MGHRA, YSYEKL. This CDR3 comprises 14 residues. The CDR3 nucleotides read TGCGCCAGCAGCTCGGACAGGGGGAGCGGGGAGCTGTTTTTT. It translates to CASSSDRGSGELFF.

This clonotype was seen a few times. Here the CDR3 reads CASSLNFKETQYF. For the CDR3, the DNA is TGTGCCAGCAGTCTTAATTTTAAAGAGACCCAGTACTTC. The chain links TRBV7-9 to TRBJ2-5; D gene ambiguous. Trimming pared 6 bases from V and 3 bases from J, leaving 11 bases between. Germline loops: CDR1 SEHNR, CDR2 FQNEAQ (reference sequence). CDR3 length: 13 amino acids.

This clonotype has a count of ten or more. The CDR3 DNA is TGTGCCAGCAGCTTAGCGCAAGGGGGCGAGCAGTACTTC. It yields the protein CASSLAQGGEQYF. The rearrangement links TRBV7-2 to TRBJ2-7; possibly TRBD1 for D (6 bases). CDR1 is SGHTA and CDR2 is FQGNSA in the germline V gene. The germline V and J ends were trimmed by 0 bases and 6 bases, with 9 bases remaining between them. CDR3 length: 13 amino acids.